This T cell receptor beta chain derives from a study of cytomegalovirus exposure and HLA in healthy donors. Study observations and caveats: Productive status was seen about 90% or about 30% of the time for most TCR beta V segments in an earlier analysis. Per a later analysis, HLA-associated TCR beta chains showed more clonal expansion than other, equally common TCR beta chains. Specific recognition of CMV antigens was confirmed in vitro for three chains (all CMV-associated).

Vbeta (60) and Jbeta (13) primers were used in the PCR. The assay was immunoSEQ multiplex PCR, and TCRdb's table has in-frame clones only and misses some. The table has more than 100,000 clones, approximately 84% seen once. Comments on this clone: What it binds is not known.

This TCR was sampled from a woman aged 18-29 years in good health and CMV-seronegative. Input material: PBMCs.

CDR3 nucleotides: TGTGCCAGCAGAAAAGGACTAGCGGGAGCAGATACGCAGTATTTT. Its protein product is CASRKGLAGADTQYF. This chain uses TRBV6-6 with TRBJ2-3, with 13 nucleotides matching TRBD2. Losses at the gene ends were 6 bases for V and 4 bases for J; bases not matched to a gene: 4. CDR1 MNHNY and CDR2 SVGAGI come from the germline V gene (reference sequence). CDR3 length: 15 amino acids.